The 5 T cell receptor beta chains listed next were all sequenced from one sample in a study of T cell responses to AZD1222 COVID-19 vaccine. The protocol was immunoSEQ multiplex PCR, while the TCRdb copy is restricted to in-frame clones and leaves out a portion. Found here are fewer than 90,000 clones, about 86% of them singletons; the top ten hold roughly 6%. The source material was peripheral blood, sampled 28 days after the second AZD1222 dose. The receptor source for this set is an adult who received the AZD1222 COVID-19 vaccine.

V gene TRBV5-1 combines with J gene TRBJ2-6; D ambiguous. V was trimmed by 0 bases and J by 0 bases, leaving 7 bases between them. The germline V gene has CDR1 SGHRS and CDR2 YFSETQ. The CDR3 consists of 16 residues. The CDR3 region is CASSLDPSSGANVLTF. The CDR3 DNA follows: TGCGCCAGCAGCTTGGACCCCAGCTCTGGGGCCAACGTCCTGACTTTC.

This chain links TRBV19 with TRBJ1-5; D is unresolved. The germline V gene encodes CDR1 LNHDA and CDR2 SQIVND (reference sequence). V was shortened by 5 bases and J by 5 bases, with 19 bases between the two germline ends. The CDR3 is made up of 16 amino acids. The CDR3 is CASSARAVGGYQPQHF. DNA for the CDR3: TGTGCCAGTAGTGCGCGGGCTGTGGGCGGCTATCAGCCCCAGCATTTT.

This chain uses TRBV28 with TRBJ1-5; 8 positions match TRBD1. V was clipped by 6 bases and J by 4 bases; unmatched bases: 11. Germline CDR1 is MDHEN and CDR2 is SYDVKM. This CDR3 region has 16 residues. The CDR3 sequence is CASSPDRGTGNQPQHF. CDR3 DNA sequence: TGTGCCAGCAGCCCAGACAGGGGAACGGGAAATCAGCCCCAGCATTTT.

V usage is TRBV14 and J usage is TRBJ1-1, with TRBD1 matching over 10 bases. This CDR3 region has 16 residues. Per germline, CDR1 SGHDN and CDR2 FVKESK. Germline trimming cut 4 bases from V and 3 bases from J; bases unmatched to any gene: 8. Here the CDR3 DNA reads TGTGCCAGCAGCCCTATGGACAGGGGGGCGGACACTGAAGCTTTCTTT. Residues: CASSPMDRGADTEAFF.

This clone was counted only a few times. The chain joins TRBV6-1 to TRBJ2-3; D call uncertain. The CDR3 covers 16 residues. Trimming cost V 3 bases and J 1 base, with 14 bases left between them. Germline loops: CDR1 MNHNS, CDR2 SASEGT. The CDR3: CASSDILTTGTDTQYF. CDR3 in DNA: TGTGCCAGCAGTGATATCCTGACGACGGGCACAGATACGCAGTATTTT.